These T cell receptor beta chains were read from a single sample in a study of blood T cells in healthy people across ages. TCRdb re-called the 5' RACE reads with MiXCR, one entry per CDR3 protein. Among fewer than 900,000 distinct CDR3 sequences listed, approximately 49% were seen once. Sequencing input: blood. The receptors were gathered from a woman aged 55-75 years in good health. Each CDR3 is given with its conserved first and last residue. The D gene is left open where the match is weak. Clone size is given for some rows only: seen once, a few or many times, or a class if the clone is expanded.

size: many; V: TRBV5-1; D: -; J: TRBJ2-1; DNA: TGCGCCAGTTCGGACCCAGCGAGGGATGAGCAGTTCTTC; CDR3: CASSDPARDEQFF
size: -; V: TRBV6-5; D: -; J: TRBJ2-2; DNA: TGTGCCAGCAGTTACGCGGGAATGAGCACCGGGGAGCTGTTTTTT; CDR3: CASSYAGMSTGELFF
size: -; V: TRBV6-2/TRBV6-3; D: -; J: TRBJ2-4; DNA: TGTGCCAGCAGTTACGAGGAGGGGGAGGTTGTTGTCAATGAGCAGTACTTC; CDR3: CASSYEEGEVVVNEQYF
size: -; V: TRBV5-5; D: -; J: TRBJ1-2; DNA: TGTGCCAGCAGCTTGTATCGTTTAGCTAACTATGGCTACACCTTC; CDR3: CASSLYRLANYGYTF
size: -; V: TRBV4-3; D: -; J: TRBJ2-6; DNA: TGCGCCAGCAGCCAAGGGGAAGGCTCTGGGGCCAACGTCCTGACTTTC; CDR3: CASSQGEGSGANVLTF
size: few; V: TRBV6-2/TRBV6-3; D: -; J: TRBJ2-2; DNA: TGTGCCAGCAGTTACGGGGCGCCCGGCACCGGGGAGTTGTTTTTT; CDR3: CASSYGAPGTGELFF
size: few; V: TRBV18; D: -; J: TRBJ2-3; DNA: TGTGCCAGCTCACCCATGCCAGGGATAGCGGACCGAGGGGCAGATACGCAGTATTTT; CDR3: CASSPMPGIADRGADTQYF
size: many; V: TRBV7-2; D: TRBD1; J: TRBJ2-5; DNA: TGTGCTGGACAGGGGGATCCCAGAGAGACCCAGTACTTC; CDR3: CAGQGDPRETQYF
size: -; V: TRBV29-1; D: -; J: TRBJ2-3; DNA: TGCAGCGTTGAAGATACCACAGATACGCAGTATTTT; CDR3: CSVEDTTDTQYF
size: -; V: TRBV20-1; D: -; J: TRBJ1-5; DNA: TGCAGTGCTAGAGAATATGGTATAGAGCCCCAGCATTTT; CDR3: CSAREYGIEPQHF
size: -; V: TRBV7-9; D: TRBD1; J: TRBJ1-5; DNA: TGTGCCAGCAGCTTAGCCCAGGGGACAGGGAGGAATCAGCCCCAGCATTTT; CDR3: CASSLAQGTGRNQPQHF
size: -; V: TRBV3-1; D: TRBD2; J: TRBJ2-3; DNA: TGTGCCAGCAGCCAAGGAGTCCTAGCGGGAGGGCCGTTGGCAGATACGCAGTATTTT; CDR3: CASSQGVLAGGPLADTQYF
size: few; V: TRBV12-3/TRBV12-4; D: -; J: TRBJ2-7; DNA: TGTGCCAGCAGTATCGATGGGGGACACGAGCAGTACTTC; CDR3: CASSIDGGHEQYF
size: -; V: TRBV6-2/TRBV6-3; D: TRBD2; J: TRBJ2-7; DNA: TGTGCCAGCAGTTACGAGTCACTAGCGGGAGTTCCCTACGAGCAGTACTTC; CDR3: CASSYESLAGVPYEQYF
size: -; V: TRBV28; D: -; J: TRBJ2-5; DNA: TGTGCCAGCAGGGGTATAGGGTTGGGAGAGACCCAGTACTTC; CDR3: CASRGIGLGETQYF
size: few; V: TRBV12-3/TRBV12-4; D: TRBD2; J: TRBJ2-1; DNA: TGTGCCAGCAGTCCGGGGAGCGGGAGGGCCAGTGAGCAGTTCTTC; CDR3: CASSPGSGRASEQFF
size: -; V: TRBV4-2; D: TRBD1; J: TRBJ1-5; DNA: TGTGCCAGCAGCCAATTCACAGGGGGCAATCAGCCCCAGCATTTT; CDR3: CASSQFTGGNQPQHF
size: -; V: TRBV6-5; D: TRBD2; J: TRBJ2-5; DNA: TGTGCCAGCAGTTACTCTTCGGGACTAGCGGGAGGGAAGCAGTACTTC; CDR3: CASSYSSGLAGGKQYF
size: -; V: TRBV7-2; D: -; J: TRBJ2-5; DNA: TGTGCCAGCAGCTTAGAGGGGATCCCAGTAGAGACCCAGTACTTC; CDR3: CASSLEGIPVETQYF
size: -; V: TRBV20-1; D: -; J: TRBJ2-1; DNA: TGCAGTGCTAGCCCGACTAGGAGCAATGAGCAGTTCTTC; CDR3: CSASPTRSNEQFF
size: -; V: TRBV21-1; D: -; J: TRBJ2-7; DNA: TGTGCCAGCAGCCTGGACAGCGCGCGCAACTCCCTATACGAGCAGTACTTC; CDR3: CASSLDSARNSLYEQYF
size: -; V: TRBV7-3; D: TRBD2; J: TRBJ2-3; DNA: TGCGCCAGCAGCTTGACGGGAGGGCTAGATACGCAGTATTTT; CDR3: CASSLTGGLDTQYF
size: few; V: TRBV7-9; D: -; J: TRBJ2-7; DNA: TGTGCCAGCAGCTCCAACCGGGACACCTCCTACGAGCAGTACTTC; CDR3: CASSSNRDTSYEQYF
size: few; V: TRBV29-1; D: -; J: TRBJ1-1; DNA: TGCAGCGTTGAGGTCAGGGGAATGAACACTGAAGCTTTCTTT; CDR3: CSVEVRGMNTEAFF
size: few; V: TRBV12-3/TRBV12-4; D: -; J: TRBJ1-6; DNA: TGTGCCAGCAGTCCCGATGGCTCCTATAATTCACCCCTCCACTTT; CDR3: CASSPDGSYNSPLHF
size: -; V: TRBV24-1; D: TRBD1; J: TRBJ2-7; DNA: TGTGCCACCAGTGATTCGACAGGGGCCCACGAGCAGTACTTC; CDR3: CATSDSTGAHEQYF
size: few; V: TRBV5-1; D: -; J: TRBJ2-7; DNA: TGCGCCAGCAGCGAGATGGGGTACGGGGACGAGCAGTACTTC; CDR3: CASSEMGYGDEQYF
size: -; V: TRBV7-2; D: -; J: TRBJ2-3; DNA: TGTGCCAGCAGCTCCGACCGGGCCACAATCACAGATACGCAGTATTTT; CDR3: CASSSDRATITDTQYF
size: -; V: TRBV5-1; D: TRBD1; J: TRBJ2-5; DNA: TGCGCCAGCACCCCTAGACAGGGCGAGACCCAGTACTTC; CDR3: CASTPRQGETQYF
size: few; V: TRBV28; D: TRBD2; J: TRBJ2-1; DNA: TGTGCCAGCAGCCACCTAGCGGGAGGCCTCAATGAGCAGTTCTTC; CDR3: CASSHLAGGLNEQFF
size: -; V: TRBV7-2; D: -; J: TRBJ2-3; DNA: TGTGCCAGCAGTCCTAGGGGTATGGGCACAGATACGCAGTATTTT; CDR3: CASSPRGMGTDTQYF
size: -; V: TRBV6-2/TRBV6-3; D: TRBD2; J: TRBJ2-7; DNA: TGTGCCAGCACCAAGAGCGGGAGCTTCTACGAGCAGTACTTC; CDR3: CASTKSGSFYEQYF
size: many; V: TRBV20-1; D: -; J: TRBJ2-7; DNA: TGCAGTGCTCGTTGGGGTTACGAGCAGTACTTC; CDR3: CSARWGYEQYF
size: -; V: TRBV5-1; D: -; J: TRBJ2-1; DNA: TGCGCCAGCAGCTTGGCCTGGTCTAGAAGGTCCTACAATGAGCAGTTCTTC; CDR3: CASSLAWSRRSYNEQFF
size: -; V: TRBV5-1; D: TRBD1; J: TRBJ1-2; DNA: TGCGCCAGCAGCCGGACAGGGTCGTTTGGCTACACCTTC; CDR3: CASSRTGSFGYTF
size: -; V: TRBV18; D: TRBD2; J: TRBJ2-3; DNA: TGTGCCAGCTCACCACCGGCTAGCGGGAGGACAGATACGCAGTATTTT; CDR3: CASSPPASGRTDTQYF
size: -; V: TRBV7-8; D: TRBD1; J: TRBJ2-6; DNA: TGTGCCAGCAGCACCGGGACAGGGGCCTCTGGGGCCAACGTCCTGACTTTC; CDR3: CASSTGTGASGANVLTF
size: -; V: TRBV12-3/TRBV12-4; D: -; J: TRBJ1-2; DNA: TGTGCCAGCCCCTTCTATGGCTACACCTTC; CDR3: CASPFYGYTF
size: -; V: TRBV12-3/TRBV12-4; D: -; J: TRBJ1-5; DNA: TGTGCCAGCAGTTTAGTAGGGCAGCCCCAGCATTTT; CDR3: CASSLVGQPQHF
size: few; V: TRBV2; D: -; J: TRBJ1-1; DNA: TGTGCCAGCAAGTCGTCGACAGCTGAAGCTTTCTTT; CDR3: CASKSSTAEAFF
size: -; V: TRBV5-1; D: -; J: TRBJ2-2; DNA: TGCACCAGCAGCTTGGAGGGTCGAGATACCGGGGAGCTGTTTTTT; CDR3: CTSSLEGRDTGELFF
size: -; V: TRBV10-3; D: TRBD1; J: TRBJ2-5; DNA: TGTGCCATCAGTGAGGACAGGGGTTACAATGAGCAGTACTTC; CDR3: CAISEDRGYNEQYF
size: -; V: TRBV20-1; D: TRBD2; J: TRBJ2-5; DNA: TGCAGTGCACGCGAACTAGCGGGAGGAGGGCAAGAGACCCAGTACTTC; CDR3: CSARELAGGGQETQYF
size: -; V: TRBV7-8; D: -; J: TRBJ2-3; DNA: TGTGCCAGCAACGTGAGGTTGGGCAGGGTGACAGATACGCAGTATTTT; CDR3: CASNVRLGRVTDTQYF
size: -; V: TRBV20-1; D: -; J: TRBJ1-6; DNA: TGCAGTGCCGTCGACAGTGGAGGCCCATATAATTCACCCCTCCACTTT; CDR3: CSAVDSGGPYNSPLHF
size: -; V: TRBV7-8; D: -; J: TRBJ2-5; DNA: TGTGCCAGCAGCTTATTGACCTACAATGAGCAGTACTTC; CDR3: CASSLLTYNEQYF
size: -; V: TRBV6-2/TRBV6-3; D: TRBD2; J: TRBJ2-5; DNA: TGTGCCACCAAACGGGAGGGAGTCCAAGAGACCCAGTACTTC; CDR3: CATKREGVQETQYF
size: -; V: TRBV4-2; D: -; J: TRBJ2-7; DNA: TGTGCCAGCAGCCAAGGGGCGGACGCTTCCTCCTACGAGCAGTACTTC; CDR3: CASSQGADASSYEQYF
size: few; V: TRBV29-1; D: TRBD2; J: TRBJ2-1; DNA: TGCAGCGGGACTAGTGAGTGGTACAATGAGCAGTTCTTC; CDR3: CSGTSEWYNEQFF
size: -; V: TRBV5-1; D: TRBD1; J: TRBJ1-6; DNA: TGCGCCAGCAGCCCACCAGGGACAGCTAATTCACCCCTCCACTTT; CDR3: CASSPPGTANSPLHF
size: -; V: TRBV20-1; D: -; J: TRBJ2-7; DNA: TGCAGTGCTCTACTGGTCCGGGACGAGCAGTACTTC; CDR3: CSALLVRDEQYF
size: few; V: TRBV20-1; D: -; J: TRBJ2-7; DNA: TGCAGTGCTAGTCAGTCAGCGGGTTACTACAATGAGCAGTACTTC; CDR3: CSASQSAGYYNEQYF
size: few; V: TRBV6-1; D: TRBD2; J: TRBJ2-3; DNA: TGTGCCAGCAGCGCTAGCGGGAGACCCATCAGCACAGATACGCAGTATTTT; CDR3: CASSASGRPISTDTQYF
size: -; V: TRBV28; D: -; J: TRBJ1-2; DNA: TGTGCCAGCAACCTTGAAGGATGGCCCAACTATGGCTACACCTTC; CDR3: CASNLEGWPNYGYTF